One TCR beta chain is described in this entry. This entry is derived from a study of blood T cell repertoires in COVID-19. Study details: Specimens from acute and convalescent COVID-19 originated in the United States, Italy and Spain. T cells, B-cell-depleted T cells, or PBMCs provided the cDNA or gDNA that served as material.

The CDR3 loop spans 16 amino acids. Per germline, CDR1 SGHKS and CDR2 YYEKEE (reference sequence). V lost 4 bases, J lost 0 bases, and 14 bases lay in between. As processed by the authors: Counts of nucleated cells, estimated from reference gene primer amplification, were obtained. Data came from immunoSEQ multiplex PCR; TCRdb stores just in-frame clones and leaves some out. That table furnishes V, J and clone size, whereas the DNA furnished D and trimming. The sample holds about 230,000 clones, approximately 82% seen once. The V gene is TRBV5-5, the J gene TRBJ1-3; possible D gene TRBD1, 6 bases. The receptor's source is a man in his forties who had recovered from COVID-19. The specimen was peripheral blood. CDR3 DNA: TGTGCCAGCAGCCCGAACCCAGGGGTCTCTGGAAACACCATATATTTT. It codes for CASSPNPGVSGNTIYF.